A single sample is the source of the 22 T cell receptor beta chains below, sequenced in a study of T cell changes during pregnancy in multiple sclerosis. The repertoire was sequenced with immunoSEQ multiplex PCR; TCRdb's copy has only in-frame clones and lacks some. The sample includes about 62,000 clones, roughly 87% seen only once; the top ten take around 2.5%. The material was peripheral blood, obtained in the first trimester of pregnancy. Receptors were obtained from a female donor with multiple sclerosis, enrolled in a pregnancy study.

The chain couples TRBV5-6 to TRBJ2-3; weak D call: TRBD1 (6 bases). The CDR3 covers 17 residues. Germline lookup yields CDR1 SGHDT and CDR2 YYEEEE. Between the trimmed V and J ends, which lost 3 bases and 4 bases, there was a span of 21 bases. The CDR3 DNA sequence: TGTGCCAGCAGCTACGACAAAGGGGGATTCTCCCCAGATACGCAGTATTTT. This encodes CASSYDKGGFSPDTQYF.

The gene calls are TRBV6-1 and TRBJ1-2, with 9 bases matching TRBD1. The germline V gene has CDR1 MNHNS and CDR2 SASEGT. The CDR3 length is 15 residues. V gave up 3 bases and J gave up 6 bases; unmatched junction bases: 8. The CDR3 coding sequence is TGTGCCAGCAGTGACCCCGGGACAGGGAGAGATGGCTACACCTTC. It yields the protein CASSDPGTGRDGYTF.

This clone has just a few counts. The chain employs TRBV7-9 and TRBJ1-2; TRBD1 matches 8 bases. The CDR3 consists of 14 residues. The germline V gene encodes CDR1 SEHNR and CDR2 FQNEAQ (reference sequence). V shed 7 bases and J 8 bases; nucleotides not matched to a gene: 12. The CDR3 loop is CASTREDRVKGYTF. The CDR3 DNA reads as TGTGCCAGCACCCGAGAGGACAGGGTTAAAGGCTACACCTTC. Using reference TRBV7-9 and TRBJ1-2 for the parts outside the CDR3, the full variable domain is DTGVSQNPRHKITKRGQNVTFRCDPISEHNRLYWYRQTLGQGPEFLTYFQNEAQLEKSRLLSDRFSAERPKGSFSTLEIQRTEQGDSAMYLCASTREDRVKGYTFGSGTRLTVV.

The chain recombines TRBV6-1 with TRBJ2-3; tentatively, D is TRBD2 (5 bases). V was shortened by 3 bases and J by 6 bases, with 13 bases between the two germline ends. Germline V gene lookup returns CDR1 MNHNS and CDR2 SASEGT. This CDR3 spans 14 amino acids. CDR3 sequence reads: CASSERESRDTQYF. CDR3 coding DNA: TGTGCCAGCAGTGAGAGGGAATCCCGTGATACGCAGTATTTT.

V gene TRBV5-1 combines with J gene TRBJ2-5, with 7 bases aligning to TRBD1. The CDR3 consists of 14 residues. In germline, CDR1 is SGHRS, CDR2 YFSETQ. The V and J ends lost 4 bases and 4 bases, in that order; junction bases with no gene match: 7. The CDR3 sequence is CASSKRQGGETQYF. The CDR3 nucleotides are TGCGCCAGCAGCAAAAGACAGGGTGGAGAGACCCAGTACTTC.

The chain joins TRBV20-1 to TRBJ1-2, with 7 bases fitting TRBD1. V lost 5 bases, J lost 8 bases, and 5 bases stayed unmatched. Germline CDR1 DFQATT, CDR2 SNEGSKA (reference sequence). CDR3 length equals 11 residues. The CDR3 region is CSAYRGGGYTF. CDR3 DNA: TGCAGTGCTTACAGGGGAGGAGGCTACACCTTC.

This clone was counted once. V usage is TRBV10-2 and J usage is TRBJ1-5, with TRBD1 as a possible D gene (5 bases). CDR1 is WSHSY, CDR2 SAAADI, per germline. This CDR3 has 15 amino acids. Trimming shortened V by 5 bases and J by 0 bases, and 11 bases separated the two germline ends. CDR3 nucleotide sequence: TGCGCCAGCAGTACAGGAGCAAATAGCAATCAGCCCCAGCATTTT. This translates into CASSTGANSNQPQHF.

The chain links TRBV29-1 to TRBJ2-5; tentative D call: TRBD1 (6 bases). V shed 7 bases and J shed 0 bases, with 12 bases lying between them. Germline V gives CDR1 SQVTM, CDR2 ANQGSEA. This CDR3 comprises 13 residues. CDR3 nucleotides: TGCAGCGCCCATGACAGGAACCAAGAGACCCAGTACTTC. It is translated as CSAHDRNQETQYF.

The chain recombines TRBV9 with TRBJ1-1; D possibly corresponds to TRBD1 (5 bases). Trimming pared 3 bases from V and 1 base from J, leaving 7 bases between. CDR1 and CDR2 (germline): SGDLS, YYNGEE. CDR3 size: 13 residues. CDR3 coding DNA: TGTGCCAGCAGCGCCGGACAGAACACTGAAGCTTTCTTT. Protein product: CASSAGQNTEAFF.

The chain recombines TRBV30 with TRBJ2-4; perhaps TRBD1 as D (6 bases). Trimming left V 8 bases short and J 0 bases short, with 11 bases between. The CDR3 totals 13 residues. Germline CDR1 GTSNPN, CDR2 SVGIG (reference sequence). The CDR3, as DNA: TGTGCCGGCAGGGGCCTAGCCAAAAACATTCAGTACTTC. Its protein is CAGRGLAKNIQYF.

The chain has TRBV7-9 and TRBJ1-2; 7 positions agree with TRBD1. The CDR3 has 14 amino acids. V trimming: 0 bases; J trimming: 4 bases; junction bases outside the gene matches: 2. CDR1 SEHNR and CDR2 FQNEAQ come from the germline V gene (reference sequence). This CDR3 reads CASSLAGQPYGYTF. The CDR3 DNA is TGTGCCAGCAGCTTAGCGGGACAGCCCTATGGCTACACCTTC.

The genes are TRBV5-1 and TRBJ2-1; D remains ambiguous. CDR1 is SGHRS, CDR2 YFSETQ, per germline. The length of the CDR3 is 14 residues. The V and J ends lost 0 bases and 8 bases respectively, with 12 bases between them. The DNA of the CDR3 is TGCGCCAGCAGCTTGGGTAGCTATTCGGATGAGCAGTTCTTC. It translates to CASSLGSYSDEQFF.

Only one count was recorded for this clone. In DNA form, the CDR3 reads TGTGCCAGCAGTTTATCCGGGAGTGAAAAACTGTTTTTT. Amino acids: CASSLSGSEKLFF. This chain joins TRBV27 and TRBJ1-4; D call uncertain. The CDR3 is 13 residues long. The germline V gene encodes CDR1 MNHEY and CDR2 SMNVEV (reference sequence). The V and J ends lost 0 bases and 7 bases respectively, with 6 bases between them.

The rearrangement uses TRBV5-1 and TRBJ1-4, with 7 bases matching TRBD1. The CDR3 has 15 residues. CDR1 and CDR2 from the germline V gene are SGHRS and YFSETQ. The V gene end was trimmed by 7 bases and the J gene end by 6 bases; junction bases not matched to a gene: 12. The CDR3, as DNA: TGCGCCAGCTGCCGAAGGGCCGGGACAGATGAAAAACTGTTTTTT. Protein sequence: CASCRRAGTDEKLFF.

The chain couples TRBV5-1 to TRBJ2-3; D is unclear. Germline CDR1 SGHRS, CDR2 YFSETQ. Trimming took off 0 bases at V and 4 bases at J, with 12 bases between the two ends. The CDR3 runs to 15 residues. This chain's CDR3 is CASSLVYATPDTQYF. In DNA, the CDR3 is TGCGCCAGCAGCTTGGTTTACGCGACACCAGATACGCAGTATTTT.

The chain links TRBV5-8 to TRBJ2-3; no clear D. Germline CDR1 is SGHTS and CDR2 is YDEGEE. Trimming cost V 6 bases and J 1 base, with 9 bases left between them. The CDR3 contains 13 residues. CDR3 in DNA: TGTGCCAGCAAGAGAAGAGGCACAGATACGCAGTATTTT. This codes for CASKRRGTDTQYF. Full variable domain (missing parts from reference TRBV5-8 and TRBJ2-3): EAGVTQSPTHLIKTRGQQATLRCSPISGHTSVYWYQQALGLGLQFLLWYDEGEERNRGNFPPRFSGRQFPNYSSELNVNALELEDSALYLCASKRRGTDTQYFGPGTRLTVL.

The chain has TRBV5-4 and TRBJ2-2; tentative D call: TRBD1 (5 bases). The CDR3 loop spans 16 amino acids. The V end lost 4 bases, the J end lost 0 bases, and 13 bases lay between the germline ends. The germline gives CDR1 SGHNT, CDR2 YYREEE (reference sequence). The chain's CDR3 is CASSPLETANTGELFF. CDR3 sequence (DNA): TGTGCCAGCAGCCCGCTCGAGACAGCGAACACCGGGGAGCTGTTTTTT. Variable domain in full (rest from reference TRBV5-4 and TRBJ2-2): ETGVTQSPTHLIKTRGQQVTLRCSSQSGHNTVSWYQQALGQGPQFIFQYYREEENGRGNFPPRFSGLQFPNYSSELNVNALELDDSALYLCASSPLETANTGELFFGEGSRLTVL.

This clone appeared once. CDR3 in DNA: TGCGCCAGCAGCTTGGAAGGGGGGGGAAACATTCAGTACTTC. As protein: CASSLEGGGNIQYF. The V and J genes are TRBV5-1 and TRBJ2-4, with D tentatively TRBD2 (7 bases). The CDR3 covers 14 residues. Germline-derived CDR1 and CDR2 are SGHRS and YFSETQ. The V end was cut by 0 bases, the J end by 6 bases, with 10 bases between. Combining the CDR3 with reference TRBV5-1 and TRBJ2-4 gives the whole variable domain KAGVTQTPRYLIKTRGQQVTLSCSPISGHRSVSWYQQTPGQGLQFLFEYFSETQRNKGNFPGRFSGRQFSNSRSEMNVSTLELGDSALYLCASSLEGGGNIQYFGAGTRLSVL.

This CDR3 is CASSYSVAGRGELFF. CDR3 sequence (DNA): TGTGCCAGCAGTTACTCGGTAGCGGGGAGAGGGGAGCTGTTTTTT. The chain joins TRBV6-5 to TRBJ2-2; 8 bases agree with TRBD2. V lost 0 bases to trimming and J lost 8 bases; unmatched junction nucleotides: 5. From germline, CDR1 is MNHEY and CDR2 SVGAGI. The CDR3 has 15 residues.

This clone was counted a single time. The chain employs TRBV5-1 and TRBJ2-7, with 11 bases aligning to TRBD2. CDR1 and CDR2 from the germline V gene are SGHRS and YFSETQ. The ends lost 3 bases at V and 3 bases at J; junction bases unmatched: 11. The CDR3 runs to 17 residues. CDR3 residues: CASSWGGSGRAGYEQYF. The DNA of the CDR3 is TGCGCCAGCAGCTGGGGTGGTAGCGGGAGGGCCGGCTACGAGCAGTACTTC.

This chain connects TRBV5-1 to TRBJ1-1, with a tentative D call TRBD1 (6 bases). The germline gives CDR1 SGHRS, CDR2 YFSETQ. The CDR3 covers 15 residues. The ends were cut back, 5 bases at V and 5 bases at J, with 19 bases in the middle. The CDR3 here is CASSIGGGGGTEAFF. CDR3 nucleotides: TGCGCCAGCAGTATCGGTGGGGGAGGGGGAACTGAAGCTTTCTTT.

This clone was detected only a few times. The rearrangement uses TRBV7-3 and TRBJ2-2, with D maybe TRBD1 (6 bases). This CDR3 is built from 16 residues. V was trimmed by 1 base and J by 3 bases, leaving 12 bases between them. Germline V gives CDR1 SGHTA, CDR2 FQGTGA. The CDR3 DNA reads TGTGCCAGCAGCTTAAATGGCCCAGGGGACACCGGGGAGCTGTTTTTT. Its translation: CASSLNGPGDTGELFF.